This T cell receptor (beta chain) was obtained from a study of blood T cell repertoires in COVID-19. Study as a whole: Acute-phase and convalescent COVID-19 samples originated in the United States, Italy and Spain. Nucleic acid was either cDNA or gDNA, and it came from T cells, B-cell-depleted T cells, or PBMCs.

Trimming left V 2 bases short and J 4 bases short, with 11 bases between. This CDR3 comprises 13 residues. Germline CDR1 reads GTSNPN; CDR2 reads SVGIG (reference sequence). In the source study's methods: Amplification of reference gene primers was used by the study to estimate nucleated cell counts. The data were produced by immunoSEQ multiplex PCR, yet TCRdb's version contains in-frame clones alone and is incomplete. V and J calls and clone size follow that table, whereas D and trimming were derived from the DNA. The sample has about 210,000 clones; 80% to 90% are singletons. Input material: peripheral blood. The V and J genes are TRBV30 and TRBJ1-2; D remains unclear. The sequence was collected from a man in his forties or fifties with acute or convalescent COVID-19. CDR3 nucleotide sequence: TGTGCCTGGAGTCCCACCGCAGTCTATGGCTACACCTTC. Translated: CAWSPTAVYGYTF.